This entry lists 16 T cell receptor beta chains sequenced from one sample in a study of shared clonotypes between healthy human individuals. Here immunoSEQ multiplex PCR was the method, and the copy in TCRdb shows in-frame clones only, minus some. Of roughly 2.2 million clones in the sample, 92% were seen once. The specimen sequenced was naive CD4+ T cells from PBMCs. Subset specified: CD45RA+ positively selected. The receptors were gathered from a man aged 18 to 30 in good health. Some clones in this sample may be carry-over from other donors' samples.

V and J are TRBV30 and TRBJ1-5, with D hard to call. V was shortened by 3 bases and J by 7 bases, with 10 bases between the two germline ends. Germline V CDR1 and CDR2: GTSNPN, SVGIG (reference sequence). The CDR3 runs 12 residues. Here the CDR3 DNA reads TGTGCCTGGAGCCAGTCCCAGCAGCCCCAGCATTTT. The encoded protein is CAWSQSQQPQHF.

On this clone itself: At the DNA level, this CDR3 is encoded by other sequences in the same sample as well. The gene calls are TRBV12-5 and TRBJ2-7; D perhaps matches TRBD1 (5 bases). The V end was cut by 6 bases, the J end by 3 bases, with 9 bases between. The germline gives CDR1 LGHNT, CDR2 FRNRAP. The CDR3 has 12 amino acids. CDR3 in amino acids: CASGLDSYEQYF. Here the CDR3 DNA reads TGTGCTAGTGGCCTCGACAGCTACGAGCAGTACTTC.

This chain joins TRBV4-1 and TRBJ1-1; D is perhaps TRBD1 (5 bases). Germline values: CDR1 MGHRA, CDR2 YSYEKL. The CDR3 contains 15 residues. V was clipped by 4 bases and J by 0 bases, with 12 bases between them. CDR3 sequence reads: CASSLAGRLNTEAFF. In DNA, the CDR3 is TGCGCCAGCAGCCTCGCGGGACGGTTGAACACTGAAGCTTTCTTT.

The V and J genes are TRBV5-1 and TRBJ2-1; 7 nucleotides match TRBD1. The CDR3 runs to 16 residues. Germline-derived CDR1 and CDR2 are SGHRS and YFSETQ. The trim removed 1 base at V and 4 bases at J, leaving 8 bases unmatched. The CDR3 nucleotides are TGCGCCAGCAGCTTGTTCTTCGGGACAGTTTACAATGAGCAGTTCTTC. Amino acid sequence: CASSLFFGTVYNEQFF.

The gene calls are TRBV7-3 and TRBJ2-1; D call uncertain. The CDR3 is 14 residues long. Trimming cost V 2 bases and J 8 bases, with 13 bases left between them. Germline lookup yields CDR1 SGHTA and CDR2 FQGTGA. The CDR3 nucleotides read TGTGCCAGCAGCTTAGGGTCGCCCCGTGATGAGCAGTTCTTC. This encodes CASSLGSPRDEQFF.

The table lists this clone with a count of one. V usage is TRBV6-5 and J usage is TRBJ2-2; TRBD1 matches at 8 bases. Germline CDR1 and CDR2: MNHEY and SVGAGI. The CDR3 is 15 amino acids. The junction had 5 bases not matched to a gene; V was cut back by 6 bases and J by 2 bases. The CDR3 sequence: CASRTGQVNTGELFF. CDR3 bases: TGTGCCAGCAGAACGGGACAGGTTAACACCGGGGAGCTGTTTTTT.

The rearrangement uses TRBV30 and TRBJ1-4, with D possibly matching TRBD1 (5 bases). V gave up 4 bases and J gave up 0 bases, with 6 bases separating them. The germline V gene encodes CDR1 GTSNPN and CDR2 SVGIG (reference sequence). This CDR3 has 13 residues. The CDR3 here is CAWKGPTNEKLFF. The CDR3, as DNA: TGTGCCTGGAAGGGGCCAACTAATGAAAAACTGTTTTTT.

As regards this clone: An end of the junction does not agree with germline; a read error may underlie this. This chain connects TRBV11-2 to TRBJ1-2; D not certain. The CDR3 consists of 13 residues. The germline gives CDR1 SGHAT, CDR2 FQNNGV. CDR3 sequence: CAGSRDPSWSYTF. The CDR3 coding sequence is TGTGCCGGCAGCCGCGACCCCTCCTGGAGCTACACCTTC.

The chain couples TRBV5-4 to TRBJ2-5; D possibly corresponds to TRBD2 (6 bases). CDR3 length: 15 residues. Per the germline V gene, CDR1 is SGHNT and CDR2 is YYREEE (reference sequence). V was shortened by 0 bases and J by 2 bases, with 11 bases between the two germline ends. DNA for the CDR3: TGTGCCAGCAGCTTGGATCTAGCGATTCAAGAGACCCAGTACTTC. Its translation is CASSLDLAIQETQYF.

The rearrangement uses TRBV28 and TRBJ2-6; D might be TRBD1 (6 bases). There are 20 residues in the CDR3. The germline CDR1 and CDR2 sequences are MDHEN and SYDVKM. The V end lost 5 bases, the J end lost 0 bases, and 23 bases lay between the germline ends. The DNA of the CDR3 is TGTGCCAGCAGTCCTCAGGCCAATGGACAGCTCTTCTCTGGGGCCAACGTCCTGACTTTC. This encodes CASSPQANGQLFSGANVLTF.

The chain uses TRBV28 and TRBJ1-1; 7 bases match TRBD1. The ends lost 1 base at V and 5 bases at J; junction bases unmatched: 7. Germline V gene sequence: CDR1 MDHEN, CDR2 SYDVKM. There are 15 residues in the CDR3. In nucleotides, the CDR3 is TGTGCCAGCAGTTTATCGCAGGGGGTGGGAACTGAAGCTTTCTTT. It yields the protein CASSLSQGVGTEAFF.

Comments on this clone: Other DNA sequences of this sample code for an identical CDR3. The CDR3 nucleotides are TGTGCCATCAGCCGACTAGCGGGAGGATACGAGCAGTACTTC. Its translation: CAISRLAGGYEQYF. The chain is built from TRBV10-3 and TRBJ2-7; 13 nucleotides line up with TRBD2. V lost 6 bases, J lost 4 bases, and 3 bases stayed unmatched. This CDR3 spans 14 amino acids. In germline, CDR1 is ENHRY, CDR2 SYGVKD.

This chain joins TRBV7-8 and TRBJ2-2; the match to TRBD2 covers 7 bases. This CDR3 has 18 amino acids. Germline CDR1 and CDR2: SGHVS and FQNEAQ. V was clipped by 5 bases and J by 4 bases; unmatched bases: 16. The CDR3 protein is CASSLFTSAGSFTGELFF. Here the CDR3 DNA reads TGTGCCAGCAGCCTGTTTACTAGCGCGGGGTCATTCACCGGGGAGCTGTTTTTT.

This chain connects TRBV11-3 to TRBJ2-2, with D maybe TRBD1 (6 bases). CDR3 length: 16 residues. Trimming cost V 5 bases and J 6 bases, with 19 bases left between them. The germline V gene encodes CDR1 SGHNT and CDR2 YENEEA. CDR3 amino acids: CASSPAGTLRAGELFF. As DNA, the CDR3 is TGTGCCAGCAGCCCCGCCGGGACATTAAGAGCCGGGGAGCTGTTTTTT.

This chain links TRBV2 with TRBJ1-6, with D unresolved. Germline V CDR1 and CDR2: SNHLY, FYNNEI. Trimming shortened V by 6 bases and J by 7 bases, and 13 bases separated the two germline ends. The CDR3 length is 14 residues. This CDR3 is CASSRTRSNSPLHF. The CDR3, as DNA: TGTGCCAGCAGCCGAACCCGGTCGAATTCACCCCTCCACTTT.

This chain connects TRBV7-8 to TRBJ1-3; D is ambiguous. V was clipped by 2 bases and J by 4 bases, with 3 bases between them. The CDR3 is made up of 12 amino acids. From germline, CDR1 is SGHVS and CDR2 FQNEAQ. CDR3 DNA sequence: TGTGCCAGCAGCTTACAGGGAAACACCATATATTTT. It encodes CASSLQGNTIYF.